The rows below give T cell receptor beta chains drawn from one sample of a study of cytomegalovirus exposure and HLA in healthy donors. TCRdb's copy holds only in-frame clones and misses some; the assay was immunoSEQ multiplex PCR. The sample holds approximately 200,000 clones; roughly 83% are singletons and the top ten take about 1.4%. Sequenced: PBMCs. These receptors all come from a girl aged 10 to 17 in good health and CMV-seronegative. Each CDR3 is given with its conserved first and last residue. Fields, in order: J gene, D gene, clone size, V gene, CDR3 protein, CDR3 DNA. A D gene is named only where the DNA matches it firmly. Only part of the rows carry a size: once, few, many, or a class if the clone is expanded.

>TRBJ1-1|TRBD1|.|TRBV27
CASSFGTVHTEAFF
TGTGCCAGCAGTTTCGGGACAGTTCACACTGAAGCTTTCTTT
>TRBJ1-1|TRBD1|few|TRBV6-6
CASSYPGGGQGPEAFF
TGTGCCAGCAGTTACCCCGGTGGGGGACAGGGGCCTGAAGCTTTCTTT
>TRBJ2-7|.|.|TRBV7-9
CASSLGWGVSTPYEQYF
TGTGCCAGCAGCTTAGGGTGGGGAGTAAGTACCCCCTACGAGCAGTACTTC
>TRBJ2-3|TRBD2|.|TRBV4-2
CASSQALGLAYTDTQYF
TGTGCCAGCAGCCAAGCACTGGGACTAGCGTACACAGATACGCAGTATTTT
>TRBJ2-3|.|.|TRBV29-1
CSVDRAGRLPDTQYF
TGCAGCGTTGATAGGGCGGGACGGTTACCAGATACGCAGTATTTT
>TRBJ2-4|.|.|TRBV5-1
CASSGDRNIQYF
TGCGCCAGCAGCGGAGACAGAAACATTCAGTACTTC
>TRBJ1-1|.|.|TRBV5-1
CASSEAMNTEAFF
TGCGCCAGCAGCGAGGCCATGAACACTGAAGCTTTCTTT
>TRBJ2-7|TRBD2|.|TRBV4-1
CASSPGGVNYEQYF
TGCGCCAGCAGCCCGGGGGGTGTGAACTACGAGCAGTACTTC
>TRBJ1-2|.|few|TRBV5-6
CASSLGRGLYGYTF
TGTGCCAGCAGCTTGGGACGGGGACTCTATGGCTACACCTTC
>TRBJ2-5|TRBD2|.|TRBV11-1
CASSLQRGGFGETQYF
TGTGCCAGCAGCTTGCAGCGGGGGGGCTTTGGAGAGACCCAGTACTTC
>TRBJ2-1|TRBD2|.|TRBV13
CASSLGRVGGSNEQFF
TGTGCCAGCAGCTTAGGCCGCGTGGGGGGGAGCAATGAGCAGTTCTTC
>TRBJ1-1|.|.|TRBV6-5
CASDTGTEAFF
TGTGCCAGCGATACGGGCACTGAAGCTTTCTTT
>TRBJ1-5|.|few|TRBV6-1
CASSEATGNYQPQHF
TGTGCCAGCAGTGAAGCGACAGGCAATTATCAGCCCCAGCATTTT
>TRBJ2-1|.|once|TRBV30
CAWSVGSPNEQFF
TGTGCCTGGAGTGTCGGTAGTCCAAATGAGCAGTTCTTC
>TRBJ2-3|.|.|TRBV18
CASSPGANTDTQYF
TGTGCCAGCTCGCCAGGGGCCAATACAGATACGCAGTATTTT
>TRBJ2-7|TRBD1|.|TRBV6-5
CASSYRGQAYEQYF
TGTGCCAGCAGTTACCGAGGACAGGCCTACGAGCAGTACTTC
>TRBJ1-1|.|.|TRBV30
CAWSAVEAFF
TGTGCCTGGTCCGCAGTTGAAGCTTTCTTT
>TRBJ1-5|.|.|TRBV6-5
CASSRQYNQPQHF
TGTGCCAGCAGTAGACAGTACAATCAGCCCCAGCATTTT
>TRBJ2-7|TRBD2|few|TRBV5-1
CASSLTGLAGPANEQYF
TGCGCCAGCAGCTTGACGGGACTAGCGGGACCGGCGAATGAGCAGTACTTC
>TRBJ2-1|.|.|TRBV27
CASSLDLWANEQFF
TGTGCCAGCAGTTTAGACCTCTGGGCCAATGAGCAGTTCTTC
>TRBJ1-6|.|.|TRBV6-1
CASSEGKSSPLHF
TGTGCCAGCAGTGAAGGCAAGAGTTCACCCCTCCACTTT
>TRBJ2-2|.|.|TRBV30
CAWRRPKGSTGELFF
TGTGCCTGGAGAAGGCCAAAAGGGAGCACCGGGGAGCTGTTTTTT